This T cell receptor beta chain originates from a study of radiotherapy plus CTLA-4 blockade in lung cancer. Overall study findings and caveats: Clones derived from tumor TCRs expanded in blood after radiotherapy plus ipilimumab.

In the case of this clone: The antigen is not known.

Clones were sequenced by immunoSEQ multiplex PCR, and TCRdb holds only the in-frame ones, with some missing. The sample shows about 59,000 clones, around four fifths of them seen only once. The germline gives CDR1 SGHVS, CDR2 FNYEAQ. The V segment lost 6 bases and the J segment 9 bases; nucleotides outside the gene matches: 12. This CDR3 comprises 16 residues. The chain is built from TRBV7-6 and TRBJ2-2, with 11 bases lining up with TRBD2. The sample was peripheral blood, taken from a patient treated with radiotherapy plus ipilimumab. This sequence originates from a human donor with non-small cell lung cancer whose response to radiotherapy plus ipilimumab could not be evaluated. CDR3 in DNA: TGTGCCAGCAGGCCGCCTACTAGCGGGGGAACCAGGGAGCTGTTTTTT. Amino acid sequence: CASRPPTSGGTRELFF.